The rows below give T cell receptor beta chains drawn from one sample of a study of vaccination and CD4 T cells after COVID-19. From the PCR reads, TCRdb called clonotypes with MiXCR, one entry per CDR3 protein. The sample lists fewer than 15,000 distinct CDR3 sequences, 53% occurring once. These receptors are not linked to any known antigen. The sequencing input was CD4+ T cells from blood, cultured in vitro. Receptors originate from a human donor who had recovered from COVID-19. Both conserved end residues are part of each CDR3. A D gene is named only where the DNA matches it firmly. Expanded clones get a size class; other rows say once, few or many, or leave the size out.

j_gene | abundance | v_gene | d_gene | CDR3nt | CDR3aa
TRBJ1-5 | few | TRBV2 | - | TGTGCCAGCAGTGGGGTATATTTCGCGGATGGCAATCAGCCCCAGCATTTT | CASSGVYFADGNQPQHF
TRBJ1-1 | - | TRBV6-1 | TRBD1 | TGTGCCAGCATCCGGACAGGGAGCACTGAAGCTTTCTTT | CASIRTGSTEAFF
TRBJ1-5 | - | TRBV7-2 | - | TGTGCCAGCACATCCGGCCGGGGCAATCAGCCCCAGCATTTT | CASTSGRGNQPQHF
TRBJ2-7 | - | TRBV6-1 | TRBD2 | TGTGCCAGCAGTGACGGGGGGTCCTACGAGCAGTACTTC | CASSDGGSYEQYF
TRBJ2-1 | few | TRBV24-1 | - | TGTGCCACCAGTTACAACCGGGAGAGCTCCTACAATGAGCAGTTCTTC | CATSYNRESSYNEQFF
TRBJ2-2 | - | TRBV7-2 | - | TGTGCCAGCAGCTTAGATCCTAGCAGGACCGGGGAGCTGTTTTTT | CASSLDPSRTGELFF
TRBJ1-6 | few | TRBV2 | - | TGTGCCAGCAGTGAAAGGGGACGGTGGAGCTCCTATAATTCACCCCTCCACTTT | CASSERGRWSSYNSPLHF
TRBJ2-5 | - | TRBV19 | - | TGTGCCAGTAGTATAGGACAGCTGTACCAAGAGACCCAGTACTTC | CASSIGQLYQETQYF
TRBJ2-7 | few | TRBV30 | - | TGTGCCTGGAGCGAGGGGGGCGAGCAGTACTTC | CAWSEGGEQYF
TRBJ2-2 | few | TRBV15 | - | TGTGCCACCAGCACCCAGGGGAACACCGGGGAGCTGTTTTTT | CATSTQGNTGELFF
TRBJ1-3 | few | TRBV6-1 | - | TGTGCCAGCAGCCCTCGGGCTGGAAACACCATATATTTT | CASSPRAGNTIYF
TRBJ2-2 | - | TRBV19 | TRBD1 | TGTGCCAGTAGTATAGTGAGGGGGCAGGGGACCGGGGAGCTGTTTTTT | CASSIVRGQGTGELFF
TRBJ2-3 | few | TRBV7-9 | - | TGTGCCAGCAGCTTATTGAGTACAGGTAGCACAGATACGCAGTATTTT | CASSLLSTGSTDTQYF
TRBJ1-2 | - | TRBV2 | TRBD1 | TGTGCCAGCAGAAGGGAAGGGGGCCGAGCTAACTATGGCTACACCTTC | CASRREGGRANYGYTF
TRBJ2-5 | few | TRBV27 | - | TGTGCCAGCAGAGAAACGGGGGAAGAGACCCAGTACTTC | CASRETGEETQYF
TRBJ1-6 | - | TRBV6-1 | TRBD1 | TGTGCCAGTATCAGGGGGAGCTCCTATAATTCACCCCTCCACTTT | CASIRGSSYNSPLHF
TRBJ2-2 | - | TRBV4-1 | - | TGCGCCAGCAGCCTACTAATGCTAGAGACCGGGGAGCTGTTTTTT | CASSLLMLETGELFF
TRBJ1-2 | few | TRBV30 | TRBD1 | TGTGCCTGGAGTGTGGGACAGGAAAGCTACACCTTC | CAWSVGQESYTF
TRBJ2-7 | - | TRBV20-1 | TRBD2 | TGCAGTGCTAGAGATTTGGATACGGGGGGATCCTACGAGCAGTACTTC | CSARDLDTGGSYEQYF
TRBJ1-2 | - | TRBV28 | - | TGTGCCAGCACCATTGGGGGAGGGGTGAACTATGGCTACACCTTC | CASTIGGGVNYGYTF
TRBJ2-5 | - | TRBV6-1 | TRBD2 | TGTGCCAGCAGTCTCAACCAACAGGGACTAGCGGGAAAGACCCAGTACTTC | CASSLNQQGLAGKTQYF
TRBJ2-3 | - | TRBV6-2/TRBV6-3 | - | TGTGCCAGCGCCCAGCAGCGGAAACAAACAGATACGCAGTATTTT | CASAQQRKQTDTQYF
TRBJ1-1 | few | TRBV6-5 | - | TGTGCCAGCAGTTACTCACCGGGGTATACCGCTGAAGCTTTCTTT | CASSYSPGYTAEAFF
TRBJ1-2 | few | TRBV30 | - | TGTGCCTGGAGTGTACTCAATGGCTACACCTTC | CAWSVLNGYTF
TRBJ1-6 | - | TRBV6-1 | - | TGTGCCAGCAGTGAAAGGGCAGGTTCACCCCTCCACTTT | CASSERAGSPLHF
TRBJ1-5 | - | TRBV27 | - | TGTGCCAGCAGTTTAGTTAGCAATCAGCCCCAGCATTTT | CASSLVSNQPQHF
TRBJ1-6 | - | TRBV10-3 | - | TGTGCCATCAGTGAAGGACGGAATTCACCCCTCCACTTT | CAISEGRNSPLHF
TRBJ1-5 | once | TRBV6-5 | - | TGTGCCAGCAGTTACTCGGGCGGGGACCCTCGGCCCCAGCATTTT | CASSYSGGDPRPQHF
TRBJ2-1 | - | TRBV6-1 | TRBD1 | TGTGCCAGCACCTCCACCGGGACAGGATGGTCTGAGCAGTTCTTC | CASTSTGTGWSEQFF
TRBJ1-5 | - | TRBV30 | - | TGTGCCTGGAGTCAGGAAAGGGGACAGCCCCAGCATTTT | CAWSQERGQPQHF
TRBJ1-6 | - | TRBV28 | - | TGTGCCACCAACGGCGGGGGGACGTATAATTCACCCCTCCACTTT | CATNGGGTYNSPLHF
TRBJ1-2 | - | TRBV11-2 | - | TGTGCCAGCAGCTCTCCTTACAGGGCCAATAACTATGGCTACACCTTC | CASSSPYRANNYGYTF
TRBJ2-3 | once | TRBV12-3/TRBV12-4 | - | TGTGCCAGCTCACGACCCACGATAAGCACAGATACGCAGTATTTT | CASSRPTISTDTQYF
TRBJ1-1 | - | TRBV2 | - | TGTGCCAGCAGTGAATCTCCGAACACTGAAGCTTTCTTT | CASSESPNTEAFF
TRBJ1-1 | - | TRBV29-1 | - | TGCAGCGTTGAAAAGGGATTGGACACTGAAGCTTTCTTT | CSVEKGLDTEAFF
TRBJ2-7 | - | TRBV12-3/TRBV12-4 | - | TGTGCCAGCAGTTTAGGACTCAGCTCCTACGAGCAGTACTTC | CASSLGLSSYEQYF
TRBJ2-7 | - | TRBV27 | - | TGTGCCAGCACCAACAGATACGAGCAGTACTTC | CASTNRYEQYF
TRBJ2-1 | - | TRBV27 | TRBD2 | TGTGCCAGCAATAAGCGGGAGGGCCGAGGAAATGAGCAGTTCTTC | CASNKREGRGNEQFF
TRBJ1-1 | once | TRBV19 | TRBD1 | TGTGCCAGTAGTATTCAGCTAACAGGGGGCACTGAAGCTTTCTTT | CASSIQLTGGTEAFF
TRBJ2-1 | - | TRBV20-1 | TRBD2 | TGCAGTGCTAGCTTTAGCGGGACCGGTGAGCAGTTCTTC | CSASFSGTGEQFF
TRBJ1-2 | - | TRBV6-1 | - | TGTGCCAGCAGTGAAGTTGGACCCTACAACTATGGCTACACCTTC | CASSEVGPYNYGYTF
TRBJ1-3 | - | TRBV28 | TRBD1 | TGTGCCAGCAGCGACAGGGAAGCTGGAAACACCATATATTTT | CASSDREAGNTIYF
TRBJ2-2 | - | TRBV7-9 | TRBD1 | TGTGCCAGCAGCCAACCGGGACAGGGGGCCGGGGAGCTGTTTTTT | CASSQPGQGAGELFF
TRBJ2-2 | - | TRBV2 | TRBD2 | TGTGCCAGCGCCAAGGGGCAAGCGGGGGCAACCGGGGAGCTGTTTTTT | CASAKGQAGATGELFF